The 27 T cell receptor beta chains below come from one sample, sequenced in a study of cytomegalovirus exposure and HLA in healthy donors. PCR amplification relied on 60 Vbeta primers (plus 13 Jbeta primers). TCRdb keeps only in-frame clones here, not all; method: immunoSEQ multiplex PCR. The table for this sample gives tens of thousands of clones. Sequenced material: PBMCs. The receptor set was obtained from a woman between 35 and 50 years old in good health and CMV-seropositive.

The rearrangement uses TRBV28 and TRBJ2-1, with 7 bases fitting TRBD1. The CDR3 runs 13 residues. CDR1 and CDR2 (germline): MDHEN, SYDVKM. Unmatched junction bases numbered 5, after V lost 6 bases and J lost 6 bases. CDR3 sequence reads: CASRPGQANEQFF. The DNA for the CDR3 is TGTGCCAGCAGACCCGGACAGGCCAATGAGCAGTTCTTC.

The V gene is TRBV19, the J gene TRBJ1-2; TRBD1 agrees at 7 bases. CDR3 length: 14 residues. The V segment lost 6 bases and the J segment 5 bases; nucleotides outside the gene matches: 9. Germline V lookup: CDR1 LNHDA, CDR2 SQIVND (reference sequence). CDR3 protein: CASSLNRDSYGYTF. In nucleotides, the CDR3 is TGTGCCAGTAGCCTGAACCGGGACAGTTATGGCTACACCTTC.

This sequence joins TRBV29-1 and TRBJ1-4; no definite D call. CDR1 SQVTM and CDR2 ANQGSEA come from the germline V gene. V dropped 5 bases and J dropped 4 bases, with 8 bases sitting between them. CDR3 length: 12 amino acids. The CDR3 nucleotides are TGCAGCGTTACCAGCGATAATGAAAAACTGTTTTTT. Translated: CSVTSDNEKLFF.

This chain joins TRBV29-1 and TRBJ2-7; D not certain. V dropped 5 bases and J dropped 5 bases, with 16 bases sitting between them. This CDR3 region has 13 residues. CDR1 is SQVTM, CDR2 ANQGSEA, per germline. CDR3 nucleotides: TGCAGCGTTTTCCCCGCTCGGAGCCACGAGCAGTACTTC. It yields the protein CSVFPARSHEQYF.

The gene calls are TRBV14 and TRBJ1-2; TRBD1 matches 8 bases. Germline loops: CDR1 SGHDN, CDR2 FVKESK. V shed 2 bases and J 0 bases; nucleotides not matched to a gene: 14. This CDR3 is built from 19 residues. CDR3 nucleotide sequence: TGTGCCAGCAGCCAAATTCAGGGGGCAGGATGGGGGACTAACTATGGCTACACCTTC. Amino acids: CASSQIQGAGWGTNYGYTF.

This sequence joins TRBV7-9 and TRBJ2-7; D is perhaps TRBD2 (5 bases). The germline gives CDR1 SEHNR, CDR2 FQNEAQ (reference sequence). The CDR3 spans 14 residues. V shed 5 bases and J shed 5 bases, with 16 bases lying between them. The CDR3 spells CASSITAVRDEQYF. The CDR3 region has the DNA TGTGCCAGCAGCATCACAGCGGTTAGGGACGAGCAGTACTTC.

The chain employs TRBV27 and TRBJ2-5, with 7 bases that match TRBD1. The better agreement between TRBJ2-7 and the DNA end casts doubt on the J call. The CDR3 is 15 residues long. Germline CDR1 reads MNHEY; CDR2 reads SMNVEV (reference sequence). CDR3 in amino acids: CASSLSGQRRYEQYF. The DNA for the CDR3 is TGTGCCAGCAGTTTATCGGGACAGCGACGCTACGAGCAGTACTTC.

The chain has TRBV7-3 and TRBJ2-5, with TRBD1 matching over 7 bases. The J call is uncertain, as TRBJ2-7 better fits the DNA end. This CDR3 has 14 residues. CDR1 and CDR2 from the germline V gene are SGHTA and FQGTGA. In DNA, the CDR3 is TGTGCCAGCAGCACAACCGGGACAGCCACCGAGCAGTACTTC. Its protein product is CASSTTGTATEQYF.

The chain combines TRBV11-2 with TRBJ2-1, with D tentatively TRBD1 (6 bases). This CDR3 contains 14 residues. V was clipped by 0 bases and J by 7 bases, with 10 bases between them. In germline, CDR1 is SGHAT, CDR2 FQNNGV. The CDR3 loop reads CASSLDRRGNEQFF. CDR3 nucleotides: TGTGCCAGCAGCTTAGATCGTAGGGGGAATGAGCAGTTCTTC.

V usage is TRBV13 and J usage is TRBJ1-5; a weak D match, TRBD1 (5 bases). Between the trimmed V and J ends, which lost 0 bases and 2 bases, there was a span of 8 bases. The length of the CDR3 is 15 residues. Germline V gene lookup returns CDR1 PRHDT and CDR2 FYEKMQ (reference sequence). The CDR3 coding sequence is TGTGCCAGCAGCTTAGGCAGGGCGCGCAATCAGCCCCAGCATTTT. Its translation: CASSLGRARNQPQHF.

With respect to this clone: This sample includes further DNA sequences coding for the same CDR3. The chain has TRBV4-1 and TRBJ1-2; no clear D. The CDR3 runs 13 residues. CDR1 is MGHRA, CDR2 YSYEKL, per germline. V lost 4 bases and J 2 bases, leaving 8 bases between the germline ends. The CDR3 DNA is TGCGCCAGCAGCCCTGGCCTGAACTATGGCTACACCTTC. Translating gives CASSPGLNYGYTF.

The rearrangement uses TRBV7-3 and TRBJ2-1; 13 bases match TRBD2. This CDR3 comprises 17 residues. V shed 3 bases and J 9 bases; nucleotides not matched to a gene: 11. From germline, CDR1 is SGHTA and CDR2 FQGTGA. CDR3 protein: CASSLGPLAGGQGEQFF. The CDR3, as DNA: TGTGCCAGCAGCTTGGGTCCACTAGCGGGGGGGCAGGGTGAGCAGTTCTTC.

The chain joins TRBV9 to TRBJ1-2, with a possible D match to TRBD1 (5 bases). The CDR3 runs 15 residues. Germline CDR1 and CDR2: SGDLS and YYNGEE. Trimming took off 4 bases at V and 7 bases at J, with 20 bases between the two ends. CDR3 residues: CASSPGAREGAGYTF. In DNA form, the CDR3 reads TGTGCCAGCAGCCCGGGAGCCAGGGAGGGTGCTGGCTACACCTTC.

The chain is built from TRBV6-6 and TRBJ2-5, with a tentative D call TRBD2 (5 bases). The last part of the DNA fits TRBJ2-7 better; the J call may be wrong. Germline CDR1 and CDR2: MNHNY and SVGAGI (reference sequence). The CDR3 is 16 amino acids. CDR3 in amino acids: CASSSPGYSIPDEQYF. CDR3 sequence (DNA): TGTGCCAGCAGTTCCCCGGGATATTCAATTCCCGACGAGCAGTACTTC.

The chain links TRBV4-3 to TRBJ1-2, with 9 bases aligning to TRBD1. J gave up 7 bases and V 3 bases, and 3 bases lay outside the gene matches. Germline CDR1 is LGHNA and CDR2 is YSLEER. The CDR3 consists of 13 residues. CDR3 nucleotides: TGCGCCAGCAGCCAGAGGGACAGGGTTGGCTACACCTTC. It translates to CASSQRDRVGYTF.

CDR3 region: CASSYLGTGRRETQYF. The CDR3 DNA reads as TGTGCCAGCAGTTATCTCGGGACAGGTCGCCGAGAGACCCAGTACTTC. J is TRBJ2-5 and V is TRBV27, with 8 bases aligning to TRBD1. CDR3 length: 16 residues. The V segment lost 4 bases and the J segment 4 bases; nucleotides outside the gene matches: 11. The germline gives CDR1 MNHEY, CDR2 SMNVEV (reference sequence).

V gene TRBV21-1 combines with J gene TRBJ1-4; TRBD1 is taken as the D call from the table, unchecked against the DNA. TRBV21-1 is designated a pseudogene. The CDR3 spans 15 residues. The CDR3 sequence is CANRPSQGAVEKLFF. CDR3 in DNA: TGTGCCAACCGACCATCGCAGGGGGCTGTTGAAAAACTGTTTTTT.

V gene TRBV5-1 combines with J gene TRBJ2-5, with 7 bases aligning to TRBD1. The last part of the DNA fits TRBJ2-7 better; the J call may be wrong. Germline V CDR1 and CDR2: SGHRS, YFSETQ. The CDR3 sequence is 14 residues long. In nucleotides, the CDR3 is TGCGCCAGCAGCTTATCCGGGACAGACCACGAGCAGTACTTC. Translation gives CASSLSGTDHEQYF.

The J gene is TRBJ2-7, the V gene TRBV7-9; TRBD1 matches at 7 bases. Trimming removed 2 bases from V and 2 bases from J; junction bases left unmatched: 15. The CDR3 is 18 amino acids. Germline loops: CDR1 SEHNR, CDR2 FQNEAQ (reference sequence). The CDR3 DNA reads as TGTGCCAGCAGCTTATTACCGGGACAGTCCCGACAACCCTACGAGCAGTACTTC. Translation gives CASSLLPGQSRQPYEQYF.

The chain uses TRBV5-6 and TRBJ1-4, with 10 bases fitting TRBD1. CDR3 length: 15 amino acids. CDR1 is SGHDT, CDR2 YYEEEE, per germline. The V gene end was trimmed by 3 bases and the J gene end by 7 bases; junction bases not matched to a gene: 6. CDR3 region: CASSSGTGAGEKLFF. The CDR3, as DNA: TGTGCCAGCAGCTCAGGGACAGGGGCCGGTGAAAAACTGTTTTTT. The whole variable domain, filled in from reference TRBV5-6 and TRBJ1-4, reads DAGVTQSPTHLIKTRGQQVTLRCSPKSGHDTVSWYQQALGQGPQFIFQYYEEEERQRGNFPDRFSGHQFPNYSSELNVNALLLGDSALYLCASSSGTGAGEKLFFGSGTQLSVL.

This chain links TRBV27 with TRBJ2-5; 9 bases agree with TRBD2. From germline, CDR1 is MNHEY and CDR2 SMNVEV (reference sequence). The trim removed 1 base at V and 6 bases at J, leaving 9 bases unmatched. The CDR3 consists of 16 residues. The CDR3 is CASSLWGSGGTKTQYF. CDR3 bases: TGTGCCAGCAGTTTATGGGGCAGCGGGGGGACGAAGACCCAGTACTTC.

The gene calls are TRBV9 and TRBJ2-3; TRBD1 agrees at 7 bases. Germline CDR1 and CDR2: SGDLS and YYNGEE. The CDR3 length is 16 residues. The J segment lost 2 bases and the V segment lost 4 bases, leaving 10 bases of the junction unmatched. The CDR3 DNA is TGTGCCAGCAGCCCACGAACCACAGGGGTCACAGATACGCAGTATTTT. Protein: CASSPRTTGVTDTQYF.

The chain links TRBV4-2 to TRBJ1-2; no reliable D call. V was pared by 4 bases and J by 4 bases, with 16 bases between. CDR3 size: 15 residues. Looked up from germline, CDR1 is LGHNA and CDR2 is YNFKEQ. The CDR3 DNA reads TGTGCCAGCAGCCCAGGAGGGTTCGTCGGCTATGGCTACACCTTC. This codes for CASSPGGFVGYGYTF.

This chain connects TRBV27 to TRBJ1-2; D may be TRBD1 (6 bases). Germline-derived CDR1 and CDR2 are MNHEY and SMNVEV (reference sequence). V was shortened by 5 bases and J by 6 bases, with 10 bases between the two germline ends. This CDR3 comprises 12 residues. The CDR3 nucleotides are TGTGCCAGCAGTCGGGGGGGCCATGGCTACACCTTC. This translates into CASSRGGHGYTF.

J is TRBJ2-5 and V is TRBV11-2, with TRBD1 matching over 9 bases. V shed 6 bases, J shed 4 bases, and the junction held 9 bases outside the gene matches. Germline V gene lookup returns CDR1 SGHAT and CDR2 FQNNGV. CDR3 length: 15 residues. The CDR3 region is CASRRTGTGRETQYF. As DNA, the CDR3 is TGTGCCAGCAGACGTACCGGGACAGGGAGAGAGACCCAGTACTTC. Full variable domain (remainder filled in from reference TRBV11-2 and TRBJ2-5): EAGVAQSPRYKIIEKRQSVAFWCNPISGHATLYWYQQILGQGPKLLIQFQNNGVVDDSQLPKDRFSAERLKGVDSTLKIQPAKLEDSAVYLCASRRTGTGRETQYFGPGTRLLVL.

The chain recombines TRBV11-2 with TRBJ2-7, with D maybe TRBD2 (6 bases). This CDR3 has 13 residues. The germline gives CDR1 SGHAT, CDR2 FQNNGV. V shed 4 bases and J shed 6 bases, with 13 bases lying between them. The CDR3 DNA is TGTGCCAGCAGCTCTGGAGGGGTGGGCGAGCAGTACTTC. It specifies CASSSGGVGEQYF.

The chain has TRBV7-3 and TRBJ2-3; 11 bases are a match to TRBD2. V lost 5 bases, J lost 2 bases, and 6 bases stayed unmatched. The CDR3 sequence is 16 residues long. The germline gives CDR1 SGHTA, CDR2 FQGTGA. The CDR3 nucleotides are TGTGCCAGCAGCGTACAGGGACTAGCGGCCACAGATACGCAGTATTTT. This sequence encodes CASSVQGLAATDTQYF.